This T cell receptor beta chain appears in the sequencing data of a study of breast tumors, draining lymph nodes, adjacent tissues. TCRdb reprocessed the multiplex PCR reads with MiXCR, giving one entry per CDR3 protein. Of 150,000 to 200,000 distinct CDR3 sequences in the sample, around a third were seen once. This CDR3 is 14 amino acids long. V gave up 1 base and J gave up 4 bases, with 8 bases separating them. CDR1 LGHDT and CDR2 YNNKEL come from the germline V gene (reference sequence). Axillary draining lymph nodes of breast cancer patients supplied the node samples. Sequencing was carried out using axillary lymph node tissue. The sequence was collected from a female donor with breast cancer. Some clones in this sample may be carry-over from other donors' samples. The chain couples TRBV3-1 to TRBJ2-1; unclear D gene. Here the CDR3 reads CASSQGKQYNEQFF. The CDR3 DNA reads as TGTGCCAGCAGCCAAGGAAAGCAATACAATGAGCAGTTCTTC.